This TCR beta chain stems from a study of T-cell memory formation after mild COVID-19. Constant-segment primers and 5'RACE yielded cDNA libraries for TCR alpha and TCR beta, each carrying sample barcodes and UMIs. TCRdb independently ran MiXCR on the 5' RACE reads; one entry per CDR3 protein. The repertoire holds roughly 130,000 distinct CDR3 sequences, with 5% to 6.5% as singletons. CDR1 is MNHEY and CDR2 is SVGEGT in the germline V gene. The CDR3 runs 14 residues. V shed 2 bases and J shed 5 bases, with 10 bases lying between them. This chain connects TRBV6-2 or TRBV6-3 to TRBJ1-3; no clear D. The receptor comes from an adult woman who had mild COVID-19 (a few samples of this study predate the infection). Cell type and time point are not known. The specimen was PBMCs or a T cell subset sorted from them (not recorded which). The CDR3 here is CASSYVTNRNTIYF. As DNA, the CDR3 is TGTGCCAGCAGTTACGTGACAAACCGAAACACCATATATTTT.